These 9 T cell receptor beta chains were all obtained from the same sample, sequenced in a study of cytomegalovirus exposure and HLA in healthy donors. The PCR had 60 Vbeta and 13 Jbeta primers. Profiled with immunoSEQ multiplex PCR; TCRdb holds only in-frame clones, not every one. The sample records roughly 200,000 clones, around 80% being singletons. Sequencing was performed on PBMCs. These receptors all stem from a woman aged 40 to 55 in good health and CMV-seronegative.

This CDR3 reads CASKGEGGAYNEQFF. CDR3 in DNA: TGTGCCAGCAAGGGTGAAGGGGGCGCCTACAATGAGCAGTTCTTC. This chain connects TRBV2 to TRBJ2-1; TRBD1 matches 7 bases. V dropped 7 bases and J dropped 2; count of bases not matched to a gene: 8. CDR3 size: 15 residues. Germline CDR1 and CDR2: SNHLY and FYNNEI.

Worth noting for this clone: This sample includes further DNA sequences coding for the same CDR3. This rearrangement joins TRBV10-3 to TRBJ1-5; tentatively, D is TRBD1 (5 bases). V lost 11 bases, J lost 2 bases, and 13 bases lay in between. Per the germline V gene, CDR1 is ENHRY and CDR2 is SYGVKD. The CDR3 is 13 amino acids. In DNA, the CDR3 is TGTGCCGCAACGGGGGAAGGCAATCAGCCCCAGCATTTT. Translated, it gives CAATGEGNQPQHF.

This clone was seen only a few times. The CDR3 loop reads CASSLPTGGLYEQYF. CDR3 DNA sequence: TGTGCCAGCAGTTTACCGACAGGGGGCTTATACGAGCAGTACTTC. This chain links TRBV28 with TRBJ2-7, with TRBD1 matching over 10 bases. V was clipped by 2 bases and J by 4 bases; unmatched bases: 5. Germline values: CDR1 MDHEN, CDR2 SYDVKM. This CDR3 spans 15 amino acids.

CDR3 amino acids: CASSRWEHSPLHF. For the CDR3, the DNA is TGTGCCAGCAGCCGGTGGGAGCATTCACCCCTCCACTTT. The chain employs TRBV11-2 and TRBJ1-6; D ambiguous. The germline CDR1 and CDR2 sequences are SGHAT and FQNNGV. The CDR3 extends over 13 amino acids. V gave up 5 bases and J gave up 8 bases, with 10 bases separating them.

The chain uses TRBV11-2 and TRBJ2-1; 7 positions match TRBD2. Germline CDR1 reads SGHAT; CDR2 reads FQNNGV. V lost 5 bases and J lost 12; bases outside the gene matches: 10. The length of the CDR3 is 13 residues. CDR3 nucleotide sequence: TGTGCCAGCAGCACGCGGGACTACTCAGGGCAGTTCTTC. This gives the protein CASSTRDYSGQFF.

The V gene is TRBV9, the J gene TRBJ2-2, with a possible D match to TRBD1 (5 bases). Trimming cost V 4 bases and J 6 bases, with 10 bases left between them. The CDR3 is made up of 13 amino acids. Germline V gene data show CDR1 as SGDLS and CDR2 as YYNGEE. The CDR3 here is CASSLGASGELFF. The CDR3 DNA sequence: TGTGCCAGCAGCCTAGGGGCTTCCGGGGAGCTGTTTTTT.

The chain joins TRBV5-4 to TRBJ2-7; 9 nucleotides align to TRBD2. The CDR3 totals 14 residues. The germline gives CDR1 SGHNT, CDR2 YYREEE (reference sequence). J lost 6 bases, V lost 4 bases, and 8 bases had no gene match. In nucleotides, the CDR3 is TGTGCCAGCAGCCTGCCTAGCGGGAACACCGAGCAGTACTTC. Translated, it gives CASSLPSGNTEQYF.

This sequence joins TRBV7-9 and TRBJ1-1, with 10 bases fitting TRBD1. V lost 4 bases to trimming and J lost 4 bases; unmatched junction nucleotides: 6. CDR1 SEHNR and CDR2 FQNEAQ come from the germline V gene (reference sequence). This CDR3 is built from 15 residues. The CDR3 here is CASSSRDRGGTEAFF. CDR3 bases: TGTGCCAGCAGCTCGAGGGACAGGGGAGGCACTGAAGCTTTCTTT.

The chain joins TRBV11-3 to TRBJ2-3; TRBD2 aligns across 15 bases. Looked up from germline, CDR1 is SGHNT and CDR2 is YENEEA. V shed 4 bases and J 5 bases; nucleotides not matched to a gene: 10. The CDR3 length is 18 residues. CDR3 nucleotides: TGTGCCAGCAGCTCCCCCGGGACTAGCGGGGGGCGAGGAGATACGCAGTATTTT. Protein: CASSSPGTSGGRGDTQYF.